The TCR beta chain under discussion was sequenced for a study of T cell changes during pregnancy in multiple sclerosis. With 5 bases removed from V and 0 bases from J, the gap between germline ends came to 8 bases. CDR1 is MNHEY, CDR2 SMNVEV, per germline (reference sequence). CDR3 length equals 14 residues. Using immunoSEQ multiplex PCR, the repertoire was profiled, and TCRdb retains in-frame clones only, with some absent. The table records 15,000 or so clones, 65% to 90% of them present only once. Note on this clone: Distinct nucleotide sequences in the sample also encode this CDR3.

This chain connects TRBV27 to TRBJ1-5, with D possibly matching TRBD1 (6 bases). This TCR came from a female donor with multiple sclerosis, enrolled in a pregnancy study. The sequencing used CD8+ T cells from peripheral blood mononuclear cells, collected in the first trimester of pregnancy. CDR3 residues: CASSHRDSNQPQHF. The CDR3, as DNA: TGTGCCAGCAGTCACAGGGATAGCAATCAGCCCCAGCATTTT.